The clone carrying this T cell receptor beta chain occurred many times. MiXCR, run by TCRdb on the 5' RACE reads, gives a single entry per CDR3 protein. The data show some 69,000 distinct CDR3 sequences, under 20% seen once. This sample is part of a study of T cells of healthy individuals. Germline V CDR1 and CDR2: SQVTM, ANQGSEA. J was trimmed by 5 bases and V by 7 bases; bases with no gene match: 7. This CDR3 is 13 amino acids long. The TCR comes from a human donor in good health. The J gene is TRBJ1-4, the V gene TRBV29-1, with 7 bases that match TRBD1. The CDR3: CSARDSQNEKLFF. As DNA, the CDR3 is TGCAGCGCCCGGGACAGTCAAAATGAAAAACTGTTTTTT.